Below are 9 T cell receptor beta chains sequenced from a single sample in a study of T cell repertoires in cytomegalovirus infection (dated by TCRdb to between 2018 and 2021). The sample's treatment or condition, from its label and the paper: in vitro stimulation with specific CMV peptide epitopes to enrich CMV-specific T cells. What these receptors recognize is not known. Reads for this sample came from an Illumina HiSeq 1500. Using fastp trimming at Q25 and MiXCR clonotype assembly, TCRdb reanalyzed the public sequencing data and kept in-frame beta chains. Each entry is one CDR3 protein sequence, shown with its most common DNA and genes. For this sample the table gives approximately 89,000 distinct CDR3 sequences, of which 25% to 30% were detected only once. Of the sample, about 72% falls within the top ten clones. The specimen was CD8+ T cells from cultured PBMCs, collected from culture after CMV antigen stimulation. The receptors shown here come from a human donor in good health (CMV status not recorded). Some clones in this sample may be carry-over from other donors' samples.

J is TRBJ2-7 and V is TRBV11-3; either TRBD1 or TRBD2 may fit D (5 bases each). V was shortened by 5 bases and J by 3 bases, with 17 bases between the two germline ends. The CDR3 spans 15 residues. Germline V gene data show CDR1 as SGHNT and CDR2 as YENEEA. The CDR3 coding sequence is TGTGCCAGCAGCCGAGCAACCGGGGCCCTCTACGAGCAGTACTTC. It translates to CASSRATGALYEQYF.

The chain recombines TRBV5-1 with TRBJ1-6; the D gene is possibly TRBD1 (5 bases). V shed 4 bases and J shed 5 bases, with 10 bases lying between them. CDR1 is SGHRS, CDR2 YFSETQ, per germline. CDR3 length: 14 amino acids. The CDR3 nucleotides are TGCGCCAGCAGCCCGGACATCAATAATTCACCCCTCCACTTT. It yields the protein CASSPDINNSPLHF.

This sequence joins TRBV20-1 and TRBJ2-4; D may be TRBD1 (6 bases). The CDR3 consists of 13 residues. V lost 5 bases and J lost 4, with 12 bases in between. CDR1 DFQATT and CDR2 SNEGSKA come from the germline V gene (reference sequence). The CDR3 region is CSARTGLKNIQYF. DNA for the CDR3: TGCAGTGCTCGTACAGGGTTAAAAAACATTCAGTACTTC.

This clonotype has at least ten counts. V usage is TRBV7-2 and J usage is TRBJ2-1, with D hard to call. Germline CDR1 SGHTA, CDR2 FQGNSA. V lost 7 bases to trimming and J lost 6 bases, with 10 bases between them. CDR3 length equals 12 residues. The CDR3, as DNA: TGTGCCAGCACCCCAGACGGCAATGAGCAGTTCTTC. Its translation is CASTPDGNEQFF.

In its sample, this clonotype was seen a few times. The rearrangement links TRBV7-9 to TRBJ2-7; D unresolved. The ends were cut back, 5 bases at V and 5 bases at J, with 13 bases in the middle. The CDR3 sequence is 13 residues long. Germline values: CDR1 SEHNR, CDR2 FQNEAQ (reference sequence). The CDR3 loop reads CASSPGPTDEQYF. As DNA, the CDR3 is TGTGCCAGCAGCCCCGGTCCGACGGACGAGCAGTACTTC.

This clonotype was seen a few times. The chain joins TRBV28 to TRBJ2-7; D not certain. Between the trimmed V and J ends, which lost 3 bases and 5 bases, there was a span of 11 bases. The CDR3 is made up of 13 amino acids. Looked up from germline, CDR1 is MDHEN and CDR2 is SYDVKM. This CDR3 reads CASSLARIHEQYF. The CDR3 DNA sequence: TGTGCCAGCAGTTTGGCCAGGATCCACGAGCAGTACTTC.

As for this clonotype: With a much larger clone just one base away, this may be a read error. The rearrangement joins TRBV7-6 to TRBJ2-2, with 8 bases identical to TRBD1. After removal of 5 bases from V and 6 bases from J, the junction contained 5 bases not matched to a gene. The CDR3 consists of 14 residues. Per the germline V gene, CDR1 is SGHVS and CDR2 is FNYEAQ. The CDR3 coding sequence is TGTGCCAGCAGCCCCAGGACAGGGTCCGGGGAGCTGTTTTTT. Amino acids: CASSPRTGSGELFF. The full variable domain, rest sourced from reference TRBV7-6 and TRBJ2-2, is GAGVSQSPRYKVTKRGQDVALRCDPISGHVSLYWYRQALGQGPEFLTYFNYEAQQDKSGLPNDRFSAERPEGSISTLTIQRTEQRDSAMYRCASSPRTGSGELFFGEGSRLTVL.

The V and J genes are TRBV6-5 and TRBJ1-2; a weak D match, TRBD1 (6 bases). The CDR3 extends over 15 amino acids. Germline-derived CDR1 and CDR2 are MNHEY and SVGAGI. The V and J ends lost 5 bases and 2 bases respectively, with 15 bases between them. This CDR3 is CASSPVTGSNYGYTF. Written as DNA, the CDR3 is TGTGCCAGCAGTCCAGTCACAGGGTCAAACTATGGCTACACCTTC.

As to this clonotype: The germline gene is not matched at one end of the junction; a read error may be the cause. The chain employs TRBV2 and TRBJ1-1; TRBD1 might be the D (6 bases). Germline V gene sequence: CDR1 SNHLY, CDR2 FYNNEI. CDR3 size: 12 residues. The DNA of the CDR3 is TGTGCCAGCATTGAATGGGGGGCCGAAGCTTTCTTT. This translates into CASIEWGAEAFF.